Following are 19 T cell receptor beta chains from one sample sequenced in a study of T cells in Graves' hyperthyroidism and ophthalmopathy. Amplified TCR beta CDR3 regions derived from RNA transcripts. With the HTBI primer set, the TCR CDR3 went through a first round of RT-PCR. TCRdb passed the multiplex PCR reads through MiXCR, listing each CDR3 protein once. Of approximately 300,000 distinct CDR3 sequences in the sample, roughly a fifth were seen once. What was sequenced was blood. The origin of the receptors is a man aged 45-65 years with Graves' ophthalmopathy.

In its sample, this clonotype was seen a few times. The rearrangement joins TRBV30 to TRBJ1-5; D is undetermined. Germline-derived CDR1 and CDR2 are GTSNPN and SVGIG (reference sequence). V lost 2 bases and J 4 bases, leaving 9 bases between the germline ends. CDR3 size: 13 residues. The chain's CDR3 is CAWSSRENQPQHF. CDR3 sequence (DNA): TGTGCCTGGAGTTCGAGGGAAAATCAGCCCCAGCATTTT.

This chain links TRBV29-1 with TRBJ2-5; 9 positions match TRBD2. J gave up 5 bases and V 7 bases, and 14 bases lay outside the gene matches. Per the germline V gene, CDR1 is SQVTM and CDR2 is ANQGSEA. The CDR3 spans 15 residues. CDR3 residues: CSAQGGRAPGETQYF. CDR3 bases: TGCAGCGCTCAAGGCGGGAGGGCACCCGGGGAGACCCAGTACTTC.

The chain employs TRBV6-2 or TRBV6-3 and TRBJ2-7, with 7 bases fitting TRBD2. Looked up from germline, CDR1 is MNHEY and CDR2 is SVGEGT. CDR3 length: 15 amino acids. V lost 2 bases, J lost 2 bases, and 6 bases stayed unmatched. The CDR3 DNA reads TGTGCCAGCAGTTACATCGGGAGGTTCGCCTACGAGCAGTACTTC. Translating gives CASSYIGRFAYEQYF.

This chain connects TRBV7-3 to TRBJ2-2, with D tentatively TRBD1 (6 bases). Germline V lookup: CDR1 SGHTA, CDR2 FQGTGA. With 0 bases removed from V and 3 bases from J, the gap between germline ends came to 8 bases. The length of the CDR3 is 15 residues. The CDR3 DNA reads TGTGCCAGCAGCTTAACTGGACAGTACACCGGGGAGCTGTTTTTT. It specifies CASSLTGQYTGELFF.

This clonotype has ten or more counts. The gene calls are TRBV20-1 and TRBJ1-2; D not certain. CDR1 is DFQATT, CDR2 SNEGSKA, per germline (reference sequence). The V end lost 1 base, the J end lost 2 bases, and 8 bases lay between the germline ends. CDR3 length: 13 residues. CDR3 DNA sequence: TGCAGTGCTAGAGCCGGGAACAACTATGGCTACACCTTC. This translates into CSARAGNNYGYTF.

This clonotype was counted once. The chain joins TRBV3-1 to TRBJ1-6; 8 bases are shared with TRBD1. The V gene's germline CDR1 is LGHDT and CDR2 YNNKEL (reference sequence). V lost 5 bases to trimming and J lost 10 bases; unmatched junction nucleotides: 4. The CDR3 has 13 residues. CDR3 protein: CASSGQGDSPLHF. The CDR3 nucleotides read TGTGCCAGCAGCGGACAGGGCGACTCACCCCTCCACTTT.

This clonotype has ten or more counts. This chain links TRBV6-1 with TRBJ1-3; no firm D call. The germline V and J ends were trimmed by 5 bases and 7 bases, with 6 bases remaining between them. Germline V gene sequence: CDR1 MNHNS, CDR2 SASEGT. CDR3 size: 11 residues. In DNA form, the CDR3 reads TGTGCCAGCAGTTTGCGGAACACCATATATTTT. Translated: CASSLRNTIYF.

This clonotype was seen many times. This chain joins TRBV27 and TRBJ1-1, with 8 bases aligning to TRBD1. CDR3 length: 17 amino acids. V shed 1 base and J 1 base; nucleotides not matched to a gene: 8. The germline V gene has CDR1 MNHEY and CDR2 SMNVEV (reference sequence). The DNA for the CDR3 is TGTGCCAGCAGTTTATTTTTCGGGACAGGACAGAACACTGAAGCTTTCTTT. Translated, it gives CASSLFFGTGQNTEAFF.

This chain joins TRBV12-3 or TRBV12-4 and TRBJ1-1; the D gene is possibly TRBD1 (5 bases). The germline V and J ends were trimmed by 7 bases and 0 bases, with 12 bases remaining between them. The CDR3 has 14 residues. DNA for the CDR3: TGTGCCAGCACGGCGGCAGGGCTGAACACTGAAGCTTTCTTT. Translated, it gives CASTAAGLNTEAFF.

A word on this clonotype: A much larger clone differs by one base, so this may be a read error. The J gene is TRBJ1-1, the V gene TRBV7-3, with D unresolved. Per the germline V gene, CDR1 is SGHTA and CDR2 is FQGTGA. The CDR3 loop spans 13 amino acids. For the CDR3, the DNA is TGTGCCAGCAGCCCCTTCATAACCACTGGAGCTTTCTTT. This codes for CASSPFITTGAFF.

The chain recombines TRBV24-1 with TRBJ2-1; 15 nucleotides align to TRBD2. Germline-derived CDR1 and CDR2 are KGHDR and SFDVKD. The CDR3 length is 16 residues. Germline trimming cut 0 bases from V and 7 bases from J; bases unmatched to any gene: 0. The CDR3 sequence: CATSDLGTSGRNEQFF. CDR3 coding DNA: TGTGCCACCAGTGATTTGGGGACTAGCGGGAGGAATGAGCAGTTCTTC.

This clonotype was recorded at least ten times. The V gene is TRBV27, the J gene TRBJ2-3; 8 nucleotides align to TRBD1. The CDR3 is made up of 14 amino acids. The V gene's germline CDR1 is MNHEY and CDR2 SMNVEV (reference sequence). The ends lost 5 bases at V and 1 base at J; junction bases unmatched: 2. The CDR3 coding sequence is TGTGCCAGCAGTGACAGGGGTGGCACAGATACGCAGTATTTT. Translation: CASSDRGGTDTQYF.

At least ten counts were recorded for this clonotype. V usage is TRBV12-3 or TRBV12-4 and J usage is TRBJ2-1, with 8 bases fitting TRBD2. J gave up 6 bases and V 4 bases, and 5 bases lay outside the gene matches. The CDR3 runs to 14 residues. DNA for the CDR3: TGTGCCAGCAGTTATTCCGGGACTAGCAATGAGCAGTTCTTC. Its translation: CASSYSGTSNEQFF.

In its sample, this clonotype was seen a few times. The chain joins TRBV28 to TRBJ2-7; the match to TRBD2 covers 7 bases. Unmatched junction bases numbered 12, after V lost 6 bases and J lost 4 bases. CDR1 is MDHEN, CDR2 SYDVKM, per germline. This CDR3 has 15 residues. CDR3 sequence reads: CASRPGTNGRYEQYF. CDR3 sequence (DNA): TGTGCCAGCAGACCCGGGACTAACGGGAGGTACGAGCAGTACTTC.

This clonotype was observed a few times. V and J are TRBV7-2 and TRBJ2-7; weak D call: TRBD2 (5 bases). There are 16 residues in the CDR3. Trimming stripped 1 base from V and 7 bases from J, with 20 bases between. Germline values: CDR1 SGHTA, CDR2 FQGNSA. In DNA, the CDR3 is TGTGCCAGCAGCTTAGACGGTGCCTCCCCTTCGGGGGAGCAGTACTTC. Translated: CASSLDGASPSGEQYF.

To note about this clonotype: This could be a read error, since a much larger clone is one nucleotide away. The chain employs TRBV20-1 and TRBJ2-5, with 8 bases lining up with TRBD1. There are 14 residues in the CDR3. Germline assignment: CDR1 DFQATT and CDR2 SNEGSKA (reference sequence). The CDR3 protein is CSAISGQGQEAQYF. The CDR3 DNA reads TGCAGTGCTATTTCTGGACAGGGCCAAGAGGCCCAGTACTTC.

This clonotype was recorded many times. The CDR3: CASSPGDNYGYTF. DNA for the CDR3: TGTGCCAGCAGCCCCGGGGACAACTATGGCTACACCTTC. The rearrangement uses TRBV7-9 and TRBJ1-2, with TRBD1 as a possible D gene (5 bases). The germline CDR1 and CDR2 sequences are SEHNR and FQNEAQ (reference sequence). V was pared by 5 bases and J by 2 bases, with 9 bases between. The CDR3 contains 13 residues.

The chain has TRBV3-1 and TRBJ2-1; D is perhaps TRBD2 (6 bases). Germline lookup yields CDR1 LGHDT and CDR2 YNNKEL (reference sequence). This CDR3 contains 17 residues. With 0 bases removed from V and 0 bases from J, the gap between germline ends came to 12 bases. CDR3 amino acids: CASSQDHPGVSYNEQFF. CDR3 DNA: TGTGCCAGCAGCCAAGATCACCCGGGAGTCTCCTACAATGAGCAGTTCTTC.

This clonotype appeared a few times. The CDR3 does not end in the conserved phenylalanine or tryptophan, so this is likely a read error. The V gene is TRBV11-1, the J gene TRBJ2-7, with 7 bases identical to TRBD2. The CDR3 consists of 16 residues. Germline trimming cut 1 base from V and 2 bases from J; bases unmatched to any gene: 8. Germline values: CDR1 SGHAT, CDR2 FQDESV (reference sequence). The CDR3 DNA reads as TGTGCCAGCAGCTTAGGGGCCGGACTAGGCACCTACGAGCAGTACCTC. Translation: CASSLGAGLGTYEQYL.